This T cell receptor (beta chain) was identified in a study of shared clonotypes between healthy human individuals. Here immunoSEQ multiplex PCR was the method, and the copy in TCRdb shows in-frame clones only, minus some. This table holds roughly 640,000 clones, approximately 79% found once. A word on this clone: Its antigen is unknown.

Study findings and constraints: Rarefaction analysis demonstrated incomplete sorted-subset sequencing notwithstanding large depth.

Germline V lookup: CDR1 WSHSY, CDR2 SAAADI. This CDR3 is 14 amino acids long. V gave up 5 bases and J gave up 7 bases, with 18 bases separating them. This chain joins TRBV10-2 and TRBJ2-7; D is tentatively TRBD1 or TRBD2 (6 bases each). Sequencing was performed on memory CD4+ T cells sorted from blood. This sample's subset: CD45RA-negative fraction. The clonotype was recovered from a woman in her 30s in good health. The CDR3 DNA sequence: TGCGCCAGCAGTCGGACAGAGGGTGGGGGGGAGCAGTACTTC. Encoded protein: CASSRTEGGGEQYF.